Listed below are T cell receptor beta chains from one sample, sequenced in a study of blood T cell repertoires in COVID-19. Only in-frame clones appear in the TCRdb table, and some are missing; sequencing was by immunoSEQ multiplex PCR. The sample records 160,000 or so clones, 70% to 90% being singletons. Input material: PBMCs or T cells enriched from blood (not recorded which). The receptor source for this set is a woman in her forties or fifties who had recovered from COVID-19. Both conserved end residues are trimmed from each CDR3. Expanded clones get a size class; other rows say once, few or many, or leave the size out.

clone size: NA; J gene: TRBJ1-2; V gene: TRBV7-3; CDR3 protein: ASSFRGTQGGYGYT
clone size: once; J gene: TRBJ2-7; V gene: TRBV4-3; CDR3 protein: ASSQGRFNYEQY
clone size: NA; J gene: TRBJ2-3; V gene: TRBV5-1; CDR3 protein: ASSLESPKIEY
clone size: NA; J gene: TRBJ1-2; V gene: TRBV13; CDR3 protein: ASSASSQALDGYT
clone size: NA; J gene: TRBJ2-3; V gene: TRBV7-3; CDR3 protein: ASSLSAAGGTQY
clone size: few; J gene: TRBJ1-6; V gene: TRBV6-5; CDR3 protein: ASSPRNSPLH
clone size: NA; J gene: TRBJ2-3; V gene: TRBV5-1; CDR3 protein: ASTRLGGGTDTQY
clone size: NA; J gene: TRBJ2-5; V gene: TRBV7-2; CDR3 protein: ASSRTVGPPETQY
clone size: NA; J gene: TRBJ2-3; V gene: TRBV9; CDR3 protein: ASSLQGARSTDTQY
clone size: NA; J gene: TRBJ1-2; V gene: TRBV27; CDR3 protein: ASSLSGGASYGYT
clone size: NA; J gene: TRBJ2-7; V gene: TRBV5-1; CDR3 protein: ASSLETGFSYEQY
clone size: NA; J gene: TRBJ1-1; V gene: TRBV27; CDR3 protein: ASSLSPGSEAF
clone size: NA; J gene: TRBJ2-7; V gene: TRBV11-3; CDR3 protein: ASSAGGSSEQY
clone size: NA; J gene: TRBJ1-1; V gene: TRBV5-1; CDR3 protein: ASSLAGTGFSSTEAF
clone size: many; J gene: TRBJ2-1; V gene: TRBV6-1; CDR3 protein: ASSEWGGTYNEQF
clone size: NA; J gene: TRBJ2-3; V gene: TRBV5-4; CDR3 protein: ASSSRDTQY
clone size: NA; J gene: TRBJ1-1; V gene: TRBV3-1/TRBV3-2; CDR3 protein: ASSQEGQGATEAF
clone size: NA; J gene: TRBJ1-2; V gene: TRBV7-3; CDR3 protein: ASSPGQLNYGYT
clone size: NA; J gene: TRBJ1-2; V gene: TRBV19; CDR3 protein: ASLQGYGYT
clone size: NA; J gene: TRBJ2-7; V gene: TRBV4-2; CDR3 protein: ASSRAGAAAEQY
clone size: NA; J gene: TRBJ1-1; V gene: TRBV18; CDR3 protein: ASSPDRVEAF
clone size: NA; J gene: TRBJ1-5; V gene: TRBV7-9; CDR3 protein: ASSLGTGSNQPQH
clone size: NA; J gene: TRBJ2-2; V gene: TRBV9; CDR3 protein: ASSPDGQSNTGELF
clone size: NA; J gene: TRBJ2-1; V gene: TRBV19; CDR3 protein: ASSMGLISYNEQF
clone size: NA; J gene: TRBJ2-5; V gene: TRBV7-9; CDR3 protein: ASSPEGVSGQETQY
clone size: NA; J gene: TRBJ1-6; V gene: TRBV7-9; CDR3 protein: ASSYPGTGGSPLH
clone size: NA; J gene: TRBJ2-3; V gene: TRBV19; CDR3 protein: ASSTQGLTDTQY
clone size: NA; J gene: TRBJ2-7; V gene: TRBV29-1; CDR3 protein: SVVPSGPAYEQY
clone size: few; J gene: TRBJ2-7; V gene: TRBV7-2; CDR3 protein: ASSLARTGGSYEQY
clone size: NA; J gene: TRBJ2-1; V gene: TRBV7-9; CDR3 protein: ASSSYSVGGGHNEQF
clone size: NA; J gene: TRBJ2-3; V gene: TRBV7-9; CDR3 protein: ASSPNPQGPSTDTQY
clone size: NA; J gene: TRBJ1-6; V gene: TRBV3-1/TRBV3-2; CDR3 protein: ATGVNSPLH
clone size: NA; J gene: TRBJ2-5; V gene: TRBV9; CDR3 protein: ASSVGTSGGPLGETQY
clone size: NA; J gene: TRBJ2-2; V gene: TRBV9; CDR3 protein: ASSVVESAYTGELF
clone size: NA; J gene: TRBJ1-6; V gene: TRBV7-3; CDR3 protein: ASSLAGNNNSPLH
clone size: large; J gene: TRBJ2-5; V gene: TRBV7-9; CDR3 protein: ASTDSLRVQETQY
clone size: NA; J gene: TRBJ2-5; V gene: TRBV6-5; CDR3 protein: ASKPTGGETQY
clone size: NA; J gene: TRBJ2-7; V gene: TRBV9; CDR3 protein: ASSVGGEDEQY
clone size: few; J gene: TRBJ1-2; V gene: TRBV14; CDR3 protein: ASSQSLNYGYT